This passage covers 32 T cell receptor beta chains from one sample sequenced in a study of low-dose radiotherapy and immunotherapy resistance in tumors. Time point: before trial treatment. TRAV- and TRBV-specific primers, spanning alpha and beta chains, primed first-strand cDNA. A roughly 20-cycle PCR with a constant-region primer and V-primer adapter amplified TCRs. Each CDR3 protein is one row after TCRdb ran MiXCR on the reads. The table has tens of thousands of distinct CDR3 sequences, 15% to 20% seen once. The material sequenced was PBMCs, taken before treatment. The receptor set was obtained from a male donor with prostate cancer.

This clonotype appeared many times. The chain is built from TRBV6-2 or TRBV6-3 and TRBJ2-3; TRBD1 aligns across 8 bases. This CDR3 has 13 amino acids. Looked up from germline, CDR1 is MNHEY and CDR2 is SVGEGT. Germline trimming cut 8 bases from V and 3 bases from J; bases unmatched to any gene: 4. CDR3 in amino acids: CASRTGGTDTQYF. CDR3 bases: TGTGCCAGCCGTACAGGGGGGACAGATACGCAGTATTTT.

This clonotype was seen repeatedly, ten times or more. The rearrangement joins TRBV2 to TRBJ2-7; D possibly uses TRBD1 or TRBD2 (5 bases each). Germline V gives CDR1 SNHLY, CDR2 FYNNEI. V was trimmed by 9 bases and J by 0 bases, leaving 15 bases between them. This CDR3 is built from 14 residues. The CDR3 protein is CARSGTGSSYEQYF. In nucleotides, the CDR3 is TGTGCCAGATCCGGGACGGGGAGCTCCTACGAGCAGTACTTC.

This clonotype was detected many times. The chain joins TRBV11-2 to TRBJ1-2; the match to TRBD1 covers 7 bases. The CDR3 runs 14 residues. V lost 5 bases, J lost 7 bases, and 10 bases stayed unmatched. Germline V gene sequence: CDR1 SGHAT, CDR2 FQNNGV. CDR3 sequence reads: CASSAGRQGGGYTF. The CDR3 nucleotides are TGTGCCAGCAGCGCAGGAAGACAGGGTGGTGGCTACACCTTC.

This clonotype was counted at least ten times. The chain employs TRBV20-1 and TRBJ2-1; D perhaps matches TRBD2 (6 bases). The CDR3 totals 15 residues. CDR1 DFQATT and CDR2 SNEGSKA come from the germline V gene (reference sequence). Trimming shortened V by 5 bases and J by 5 bases, and 19 bases separated the two germline ends. CDR3 bases: TGCAGTGCTGCGAACCCGACTAGAGCTCACAATGAGCAGTTCTTC. This encodes CSAANPTRAHNEQFF.

This clonotype was counted between two and nine times. The chain employs TRBV2 and TRBJ1-2; D uncertain. Germline V gene lookup returns CDR1 SNHLY and CDR2 FYNNEI. The CDR3 contains 12 residues. The ends were cut back, 4 bases at V and 4 bases at J, with 7 bases in the middle. In DNA, the CDR3 is TGTGCCAGCAGTGCCGAAAGCTATGGCTACACCTTC. Translating it yields CASSAESYGYTF. Complete variable domain (other parts from reference TRBV2 and TRBJ1-2): EPEVTQTPSHQVTQMGQEVILRCVPISNHLYFYWYRQILGQKVEFLVSFYNNEISEKSEIFDDQFSVERPDGSNFTLKIRSTKLEDSAMYFCASSAESYGYTFGSGTRLTVV.

The chain has TRBV5-1 and TRBJ2-3, with D maybe TRBD2 (6 bases). V was cut by 6 bases and J by 0 bases, with 11 bases left in between. This CDR3 has 14 residues. Germline V gives CDR1 SGHRS, CDR2 YFSETQ. CDR3 sequence: CASKSSASTDTQYF. The CDR3 nucleotides read TGCGCCAGCAAGTCTAGCGCCAGCACAGATACGCAGTATTTT.

This clonotype was picked up many times. The rearrangement joins TRBV29-1 to TRBJ2-5; 8 bases are a match to TRBD2. The germline CDR1 and CDR2 sequences are SQVTM and ANQGSEA. CDR3 length: 13 amino acids. With 4 bases clipped from V and 1 base from J, the junction kept 2 bases outside the gene matches. CDR3 nucleotide sequence: TGCAGCGTTGCAGCGGGGGCCCAAGAGACCCAGTACTTC. Protein: CSVAAGAQETQYF.

This clonotype came up many times. V is TRBV4-2 and J is TRBJ1-1; no clear D gene. This CDR3 is 15 amino acids long. V was trimmed by 4 bases and J by 0 bases, leaving 12 bases between them. Germline-derived CDR1 and CDR2 are LGHNA and YNFKEQ. DNA for the CDR3: TGTGCCAGCAGCCCTACGAGACAACTGAACACTGAAGCTTTCTTT. This gives the protein CASSPTRQLNTEAFF.

This clonotype was detected a few times. The gene calls are TRBV9 and TRBJ2-3; D is ambiguous. This CDR3 is 14 amino acids long. Germline CDR1 is SGDLS and CDR2 is YYNGEE. V was pared by 0 bases and J by 1 base, with 6 bases between. The CDR3 reads CASSVEQRTDTQYF. CDR3 nucleotide sequence: TGTGCCAGCAGCGTAGAACAGCGCACAGATACGCAGTATTTT.

As regards this clonotype: A far larger clone is just one base off, so this is likely a read error. The chain combines TRBV5-5 with TRBJ2-7, with 12 nucleotides matching TRBD1. The V and J ends lost 2 bases and 7 bases, in that order; junction bases with no gene match: 7. Germline-derived CDR1 and CDR2 are SGHKS and YYEKEE (reference sequence). This CDR3 is 15 amino acids long. CDR3 DNA sequence: TGTGCCAGCAGCTTAAGGGACAGGGGGCGTGATGAGCAGTACTTC. It is translated as CASSLRDRGRDEQYF.

At least ten counts were recorded for this clonotype. The J gene is TRBJ1-2, the V gene TRBV6-2 or TRBV6-3; unclear D gene. Germline V gene data show CDR1 as MNHEY and CDR2 as SVGEGT. CDR3 length equals 12 residues. V lost 2 bases and J 7 bases, leaving 8 bases between the germline ends. In DNA, the CDR3 is TGTGCCAGCAGTTACGGCCAGACTGGCTACACCTTC. It yields the protein CASSYGQTGYTF.

This clonotype was seen at least ten times. This chain uses TRBV29-1 with TRBJ1-2; 8 bases are a match to TRBD1. The junction had 7 bases not matched to a gene; V was cut back by 6 bases and J by 4 bases. Germline CDR1 is SQVTM and CDR2 is ANQGSEA. There are 13 residues in the CDR3. In nucleotides, the CDR3 is TGCAGCGTCGAGGGGACAGGTGCCTATGGCTACACCTTC. Translation: CSVEGTGAYGYTF.

This clonotype was seen many times. The chain joins TRBV5-1 to TRBJ1-1; D not certain. There are 14 residues in the CDR3. Trimming cost V 0 bases and J 1 base, with 7 bases left between them. Germline CDR1 and CDR2: SGHRS and YFSETQ. The CDR3 bases are TGCGCCAGCAGCTTGGACAGACAGAACACTGAAGCTTTCTTT. Protein product: CASSLDRQNTEAFF.

This clonotype was counted many times. The chain combines TRBV28 with TRBJ1-6; 10 positions agree with TRBD1. This CDR3 has 12 residues. Trimming took 10 bases from V and 11 from J; bases not matched to a gene: 5. Germline V CDR1 and CDR2: MDHEN, SYDVKM. The CDR3 DNA is TGTGCCACAGGACAGGGGGAGGCACCCCTCCACTTT. It specifies CATGQGEAPLHF. Full variable domain (rest looked up from reference TRBV28 and TRBJ1-6): DVKVTQSSRYLVKRTGEKVFLECVQDMDHENMFWYRQDPGLGLRLIYFSYDVKMKEKGDIPEGYSVSREKKERFSLILESASTNQTSMYLCATGQGEAPLHFGNGTRLTVT.

The chain recombines TRBV29-1 with TRBJ2-1; 7 bases map to TRBD2. J lost 0 bases, V lost 7 bases, and 9 bases had no gene match. Germline CDR1 and CDR2: SQVTM and ANQGSEA. The CDR3 is 15 residues long. As DNA, the CDR3 is TGCAGCGCTATACTCGGGAGGCTCTCCTACAATGAGCAGTTCTTC. It yields the protein CSAILGRLSYNEQFF.

A note on this clonotype: The likely explanation is a read error, given a far larger clone one base away. The genes are TRBV20-1 and TRBJ2-1; D is perhaps TRBD2 (6 bases). V shed 0 bases and J shed 10 bases, with 22 bases lying between them. CDR3 length equals 16 residues. The germline CDR1 and CDR2 sequences are DFQATT and SNEGSKA (reference sequence). CDR3: CSARDRGGTLVSEQFF. The CDR3 nucleotides are TGCAGTGCTAGAGATAGGGGCGGGACCCTGGTTTCGGAGCAGTTCTTC.

The sample holds a few counts of this clonotype. V and J are TRBV5-4 and TRBJ2-3; 9 bases are a match to TRBD2. The V and J ends lost 4 bases and 2 bases, in that order; junction bases with no gene match: 11. This CDR3 has 17 residues. Per germline, CDR1 SGHNT and CDR2 YYREEE (reference sequence). CDR3 coding DNA: TGTGCCAGCAGCCTAGACCCTCTAGCGGGGATCACAGATACGCAGTATTTT. Its protein is CASSLDPLAGITDTQYF.

The table lists this clonotype with many counts. The genes are TRBV3-1 and TRBJ2-5; 10 bases line up with TRBD2. Unmatched junction bases numbered 13, after V lost 0 bases and J lost 0 bases. The germline V gene encodes CDR1 LGHDT and CDR2 YNNKEL (reference sequence). The CDR3 runs 20 residues. CDR3 sequence reads: CASSQDPREGAGGYQETQYF. The CDR3 DNA reads as TGTGCCAGCAGCCAAGACCCCCGGGAGGGAGCGGGGGGGTACCAAGAGACCCAGTACTTC.

This clonotype came up many times. This chain joins TRBV7-8 and TRBJ2-2; D unresolved. In germline, CDR1 is SGHVS, CDR2 FQNEAQ. Trimming shortened V by 1 base and J by 1 base, and 4 bases separated the two germline ends. The CDR3 runs 14 residues. The chain's CDR3 is CASSLDRNTGELFF. CDR3 in DNA: TGTGCCAGCAGCTTAGATCGGAACACCGGGGAGCTGTTTTTT.

The rearrangement uses TRBV20-1 and TRBJ2-3, with TRBD2 matching over 14 bases. V shed 3 bases, J shed 3 bases, and the junction held 5 bases outside the gene matches. The CDR3 is 16 amino acids. The germline V gene has CDR1 DFQATT and CDR2 SNEGSKA (reference sequence). CDR3 protein: CSARGTSGSMTDTQYF. DNA of the CDR3: TGCAGTGCTAGGGGGACTAGCGGGAGTATGACAGATACGCAGTATTTT.

This clonotype was seen a single time. It differs at one base from a far larger clone, so likely a read error. This likely comes from a read error, as the CDR3 has no conserved phenylalanine or tryptophan at its end. J is TRBJ2-1 and V is TRBV5-6; D is unresolved. With 2 bases removed from V and 0 bases from J, the gap between germline ends came to 9 bases. The germline V gene has CDR1 SGHDT and CDR2 YYEEEE. This CDR3 spans 15 amino acids. CDR3 nucleotides: TGTGCCAGCAGCTTAACGCTCAACTCCTACAATGAGCAGTTCTCC. This codes for CASSLTLNSYNEQFS.

This clonotype was recorded many times. V is TRBV29-1 and J is TRBJ2-2, with 7 positions matching TRBD2. The junction had 4 bases not matched to a gene; V was cut back by 2 bases and J by 1 base. Per the germline V gene, CDR1 is SQVTM and CDR2 is ANQGSEA. The CDR3 is 15 amino acids. For the CDR3, the DNA is TGCAGCGTTGAATCCCCTAGCGGGAACACCGGGGAGCTGTTTTTT. Translation gives CSVESPSGNTGELFF.

This clonotype was seen many times. This sequence joins TRBV5-4 and TRBJ2-7, with TRBD2 identical over 14 bases. The germline gives CDR1 SGHNT, CDR2 YYREEE (reference sequence). The J segment lost 3 bases and the V segment lost 4 bases, leaving 15 bases of the junction unmatched. The CDR3 sequence is 19 residues long. For the CDR3, the DNA is TGTGCCAGCAGCCTCGCCGGGACTAGCGGGAGAGGCATGGTCTACGAGCAGTACTTC. This sequence encodes CASSLAGTSGRGMVYEQYF. Full variable domain (remainder filled in from reference TRBV5-4 and TRBJ2-7): ETGVTQSPTHLIKTRGQQVTLRCSSQSGHNTVSWYQQALGQGPQFIFQYYREEENGRGNFPPRFSGLQFPNYSSELNVNALELDDSALYLCASSLAGTSGRGMVYEQYFGPGTRLTVT.

In this sample, this clonotype turned up many times. The chain links TRBV11-2 to TRBJ2-5; 10 bases align to TRBD2. Germline V gene data show CDR1 as SGHAT and CDR2 as FQNNGV. The junction had 7 bases not matched to a gene; V was cut back by 4 bases and J by 5 bases. The CDR3 runs to 15 residues. CDR3 bases: TGTGCCAGCAGCTCCTACCTAGCGGGGGTGGAGACCCAGTACTTC. It codes for CASSSYLAGVETQYF.

This clonotype has ten or more counts. The chain recombines TRBV20-1 with TRBJ2-7; maybe TRBD1 (6 bases). CDR1 and CDR2 (germline): DFQATT, SNEGSKA (reference sequence). Trimming removed 5 bases from V and 2 bases from J, with 10 bases in between. The CDR3 spans 12 residues. The CDR3 DNA reads as TGCAGTGCTCCCAGGGGCGCCTACGAGCAGTACTTC. This translates into CSAPRGAYEQYF.

This clonotype has a single count. A far larger clone is a single base away, which makes a read error likely. The chain is built from TRBV5-1 and TRBJ2-1; D gene uncertain. V was trimmed by 0 bases and J by 10 bases, leaving 17 bases between them. The V gene's germline CDR1 is SGHRS and CDR2 YFSETQ. The CDR3 is 15 residues long. CDR3: CASSLDPSAAYEQFF. The CDR3 nucleotides are TGCGCCAGCAGCTTGGACCCCTCAGCAGCCTACGAGCAGTTCTTC.

This clonotype was observed at least ten times. J is TRBJ1-4 and V is TRBV4-2, with a weak D call TRBD1 (5 bases). The V and J ends lost 0 bases and 8 bases respectively, with 16 bases between them. This CDR3 has 16 residues. Germline values: CDR1 LGHNA, CDR2 YNFKEQ. CDR3 residues: CASSQDPKGAGEKLFF. The CDR3 region has the DNA TGTGCCAGCAGCCAAGACCCAAAAGGGGCGGGGGAAAAACTGTTTTTT.

This clonotype was recorded many times. The chain couples TRBV7-8 to TRBJ2-3; 7 nucleotides agree with TRBD2. With 4 bases clipped from V and 0 bases from J, the junction kept 7 bases outside the gene matches. This CDR3 is built from 16 residues. Germline CDR1 is SGHVS and CDR2 is FQNEAQ. CDR3 in amino acids: CASSSAGGGSTDTQYF. DNA for the CDR3: TGTGCCAGCAGCTCCGCGGGCGGGGGTAGCACAGATACGCAGTATTTT.

The CDR3 region is CASSPYGNTIYF. CDR3 DNA: TGTGCCAGCAGCCCATATGGAAACACCATATATTTT. The chain links TRBV6-8 to TRBJ1-3; D not certain. The CDR3 is 12 amino acids. Per the germline V gene, CDR1 is MNHGY and CDR2 is SAAAGT. V was shortened by 6 bases and J by 3 bases, with 6 bases between the two germline ends.

This clonotype was seen at least ten times. The chain carries TRBV30 and TRBJ1-1; D perhaps matches TRBD1 (6 bases). Per the germline V gene, CDR1 is GTSNPN and CDR2 is SVGIG (reference sequence). The CDR3 is 16 amino acids. The V and J ends lost 7 bases and 1 base respectively, with 22 bases between them. The CDR3 bases are TGTGCCTCCCTACCCCCGGGGAGGACAGCGAACACTGAAGCTTTCTTT. This sequence encodes CASLPPGRTANTEAFF.

This chain links TRBV5-4 with TRBJ1-1; 8 positions match TRBD1. CDR1 is SGHNT and CDR2 is YYREEE in the germline V gene (reference sequence). The CDR3 consists of 15 residues. V shed 0 bases and J 4 bases; nucleotides not matched to a gene: 5. CDR3 sequence (DNA): TGTGCCAGCAGCTTGGCGCAGGGGGCGACCACTGAAGCTTTCTTT. Protein: CASSLAQGATTEAFF.

This clonotype was observed a few times. It differs at one base from a far larger clone, so likely a read error. The chain combines TRBV11-2 with TRBJ2-7, with D perhaps TRBD2 (5 bases). Trimming shortened V by 5 bases and J by 3 bases, and 8 bases separated the two germline ends. The CDR3 is 12 amino acids. The V gene's germline CDR1 is SGHAT and CDR2 FQNNGV. CDR3 in DNA: TGTGCCAGCAGCCAAGACTACTACGAGCAGTACTTC. It translates to CASSQDYYEQYF.